This entry concerns a single TCR beta chain. The antigen is not known. A much larger clone sits a single nucleotide away, making a read error possible. These data originate in a study of T-cell reconstitution after alpha-beta-depleted transplantation in children. General study findings and limits: Approximately two months post-transplant, alpha-beta T cells reportedly originated from several hundred expanded graft clones. Surviving thymic progenitors and recipient T cells were the source of high TCRbeta diversity at day 60 in some patients.

Preparing the TCRbeta library involved the use of unique molecular identifiers. TCRdb analysed the PCR reads with MiXCR anew, one entry per CDR3 protein. The data contain around 700,000 distinct CDR3 sequences, around 14% of them seen just once; the ten biggest clones take up around 0.79%. This TCR was sampled from a girl under 10 years old with congenital amegakaryocytic thrombocytopenia, due to receive a stem cell transplant. The source was PBMCs, collected before TCRalphabeta/CD19-depleted stem cell transplant.

CDR3: CASCKVTHSLAAILRDTQYF. In DNA form, the CDR3 reads TGTGCCAGCTGCAAAGTAACCCACAGCCTAGCGGCCATCCTAAGAGATACGCAGTATTTT. V is TRBV21-1 and J is TRBJ2-3; TRBD2, as called in the table, went unchecked against the DNA. TRBV21-1 is labeled a pseudogene. This CDR3 region has 20 residues.